The next 9 T cell receptor beta chains were all read from a single sample in a study of shared clonotypes between healthy human individuals. TCRdb keeps only in-frame clones here, not all; method: immunoSEQ multiplex PCR. Of approximately 500,000 clones listed, nearly 80% were seen once; the top ten hold about an eighth. Material: PBMCs. The receptors originated from a woman in her 40s in good health. Some clones in this sample may be carry-over from other donors' samples.

The genes are TRBV6-1 and TRBJ1-1; D is ambiguous. The V and J ends lost 5 bases and 1 base respectively, with 5 bases between them. Germline CDR1 MNHNS, CDR2 SASEGT. This CDR3 is 12 amino acids long. As DNA, the CDR3 is TGTGCCAGCAGTCCACAGAACACTGAAGCTTTCTTT. Its protein is CASSPQNTEAFF.

This sequence joins TRBV6-1 and TRBJ2-3; D possibly corresponds to TRBD2 (6 bases). From germline, CDR1 is MNHNS and CDR2 SASEGT. With 4 bases removed from V and 5 bases from J, the gap between germline ends came to 13 bases. The CDR3 spans 14 residues. The CDR3 reads CASSAREQLDTQYF. The CDR3 bases are TGTGCCAGCAGTGCTCGGGAGCAGCTAGATACGCAGTATTTT.

On this clone itself: A read error may account for a junction end that differs from germline. Other nucleotide sequences from this sample produce the same CDR3. The chain is built from TRBV7-7 and TRBJ2-5; 8 bases map to TRBD2. The CDR3 contains 14 residues. CDR1 is SSHAT and CDR2 is FNYEAQ in the germline V gene (reference sequence). CDR3 sequence (DNA): TGTGCTAGCAGCCCAGGACTAGCCGGGGAGACCCAGTACTTC. Translation: CASSPGLAGETQYF.

V is TRBV25-1 and J is TRBJ2-3; D remains ambiguous. V lost 4 bases to trimming and J lost 1 base, with 6 bases between them. Germline loops: CDR1 MGHDK, CDR2 SYGVNS. The CDR3 consists of 13 residues. The CDR3 loop reads CASSAAGTDTQYF. As DNA, the CDR3 is TGTGCCAGCAGTGCCGCGGGCACAGATACGCAGTATTTT.

This clone was recorded a few times. The V call is TRBV30, the J call TRBJ1-1, with no clear D. The CDR3 contains 11 residues. V was clipped by 0 bases and J by 11 bases, with 10 bases between them. Germline values: CDR1 GTSNPN, CDR2 SVGIG (reference sequence). The CDR3 region has the DNA TGTGCCTGGAGTGTCGGAGGAGGGGCTTTCTTT. Amino acids: CAWSVGGGAFF.

The gene calls are TRBV18 and TRBJ2-5, with D possibly TRBD2 on 6 matching bases. The germline V gene encodes CDR1 KGHSH and CDR2 LQKENI. This CDR3 has 15 amino acids. Trimming removed 3 bases from V and 4 bases from J, with 15 bases in between. As DNA, the CDR3 is TGTGCCAGCTCACCGGATGCGGAGGGTGGAGAGACCCAGTACTTC. Its protein product is CASSPDAEGGETQYF. The full variable domain, its missing parts supplied by reference TRBV18 and TRBJ2-5, is NAGVMQNPRHLVRRRGQEARLRCSPMKGHSHVYWYRQLPEEGLKFMVYLQKENIIDESGMPKERFSAEFPKEGPSILRIQQVVRGDSAAYFCASSPDAEGGETQYFGPGTRLLVL.

This chain links TRBV7-2 with TRBJ1-1, with D maybe TRBD1 (6 bases). Germline-derived CDR1 and CDR2 are SGHTA and FQGNSA. This CDR3 has 14 amino acids. Trimming stripped 5 bases from V and 5 bases from J, with 15 bases between. The CDR3 DNA follows: TGTGCCAGCAGCCGAATAGAGGGGGGGACTGAAGCTTTCTTT. Residues: CASSRIEGGTEAFF. The full variable domain, completed using reference TRBV7-2 and TRBJ1-1, is GAGVSQSPSNKVTEKGKDVELRCDPISGHTALYWYRQSLGQGLEFLIYFQGNSAPDKSGLPSDRFSAERTGGSVSTLTIQRTQQEDSAVYLCASSRIEGGTEAFFGQGTRLTVV.

This clone was counted at least ten times. V usage is TRBV19 and J usage is TRBJ1-2, with D uncertain. The CDR3 length is 13 residues. Per the germline V gene, CDR1 is LNHDA and CDR2 is SQIVND (reference sequence). V shed 10 bases and J shed 4 bases, with 16 bases lying between them. CDR3 bases: TGTGCCACGAGGACGGACGAGCCCTATGGCTACACCTTC. Protein product: CATRTDEPYGYTF.

This clone appeared a few times. Different DNA sequences within this sample yield the same CDR3. The rearrangement links TRBV15 to TRBJ2-6; TRBD2 is a possible D gene (6 bases). The CDR3 totals 16 residues. The V and J ends lost 1 base and 4 bases respectively, with 11 bases between them. The V gene's germline CDR1 is LNHNV and CDR2 YYDKDF (reference sequence). This chain's CDR3 is CATSRGGARGANVLTF. CDR3 nucleotide sequence: TGTGCCACCAGCAGAGGCGGGGCGCGGGGGGCCAACGTCCTGACTTTC.